Presented here are 13 T cell receptor beta chains from one specimen sequenced in a study of CD8+ T cells in alopecia areata. RNA was isolated and reverse transcribed to cDNA, the sequencing template. Sequencing was performed with immunoSEQ multiplex PCR; in TCRdb, only in-frame clones are kept and a portion is missing. The sample shows roughly 260,000 clones, none of them appearing just once. CD4, CD8alpha, NKG2D, NKG2ACE and other markers guided sorting of pooled cutaneous lymph node cells. Sequenced input: CD4+ T cells sorted from a lymph node. The source of these receptors is a C3H/HeJ mouse with alopecia areata. MHC haplotype here: H2-k.

This clone has just a few counts. The genes are named according to mouse. The read ends 4 residues before the CDR3 terminus; that terminus is restored from the germline J gene. At the DNA level, this CDR3 is encoded by other sequences in the same sample as well. The genes are TRBV13-1 and TRBJ2-1; 11 bases line up with TRBD1. The junction had 2 bases not matched to a gene; V was cut back by 3 bases and J by 3 bases. This CDR3 has 15 residues. Germline values: CDR1 NSHNY, CDR2 SYGAGN. The part of the CDR3 DNA that was read is TGTGCCAGCAGTGTCGGGACAGGGGGCTATGCT. It encodes CASSVGTGGYA. The complete CDR3 protein is CASSVGTGGYAEQFF.

Concerning this clone: Gene names and germline match the mouse. The DNA ends 4 residues before the CDR3 does, and the rest of the CDR3 is filled in from the germline J gene. The rearrangement uses TRBV13-1 and TRBJ2-7; the match to TRBD2 covers 8 bases. This CDR3 contains 15 residues. Trimming at V came to 0 bases and at J to 2 bases, leaving 4 bases not matched to a gene. Germline V lookup: CDR1 NSHNY, CDR2 SYGAGN. The CDR3 loop reads CASSDAAWGAYEQYF. The covered CDR3 bases are TGTGCCAGCAGTGATGCAGCCTGGGGGGCCTAT.

To note about this clone: Mouse gene names apply. The read ends 4 residues shy of where the CDR3 ends; the end is completed using the germline J gene. J is TRBJ1-1 and V is TRBV19, with D maybe TRBD1 (5 bases). The CDR3 extends over 11 amino acids. Germline V gene lookup returns CDR1 FNHDT and CDR2 SITEND (reference sequence). CDR3: CASSRQKEVFF. Incomplete CDR3 DNA: TGTGCCAGCAGCCGACAGAAA.

This clone was observed a handful of times. The gene names here belong to mouse. The CDR3 reads CASSSGVSAETLYF. The covered CDR3 bases are TGTGCCAGCAGCTCTGGGGTTAGTGCAGAA. The rearrangement uses TRBV5 and TRBJ2-3, with D perhaps matching TRBD2 (6 bases). The missing CDR3 end, 4 residues past where the read stops, is filled in from the germline J gene. The ends were cut back, 5 bases at V and 0 bases at J, with 9 bases in the middle. The CDR3 extends over 14 amino acids. Germline V gene lookup returns CDR1 LGHNA and CDR2 YNLKQL (reference sequence).

About this clone: Gene labels here are mouse ones. The read stops 4 residues short of the end of the CDR3; the missing end is completed from the germline J gene. This chain connects TRBV5 to TRBJ2-2, with 11 positions matching TRBD1. Germline values: CDR1 LGHNA, CDR2 YNLKQL (reference sequence). The junction had 4 bases not matched to a gene; V was cut back by 4 bases and J by 3 bases. CDR3 length equals 16 residues. CDR3 residues: CASSPRDRGYTGQLYF. Incomplete CDR3 DNA: TGTGCCAGCAGCCCCCGGGACAGGGGGTACACCGGG.

As concerns this clone: The germline and genes are mouse ones. The read falls 4 residues short of the CDR3 end, and the missing part is taken from the germline J gene. The chain links TRBV1 to TRBJ2-1; TRBD2 matches 7 bases. The ends lost 3 bases at V and 1 base at J; junction bases unmatched: 3. CDR1 is NSQYPW and CDR2 is LRSPGD in the germline V gene (reference sequence). The CDR3 is 15 amino acids. The CDR3 bases that were read are TGCACCTGCAGTGCCCCGGGACTGAACTATGCT. As protein: CTCSAPGLNYA. The whole CDR3 sequence is CTCSAPGLNYAEQFF.

As concerns this clone: The germline and genes are mouse ones. The CDR3 goes on 3 residues after the read ends, and that part is filled in from the germline J gene. This sample includes further DNA sequences coding for the same CDR3. V usage is TRBV13-3 and J usage is TRBJ1-6; D is uncertain. Being an ORF, TRBJ1-6 has a function that is uncertain. Germline V CDR1 and CDR2: NNHDY, SYVADS. The CDR3 is 12 residues long. V shed 4 bases and J shed 6 bases, with 5 bases lying between them. The part of the CDR3 DNA that was read is TGTGCCAGCAGTAACAGTAATTCGCCC. This codes for CASSNSNSP. The CDR3 reads in full as CASSNSNSPLYF.

This clone was observed a few times. Mouse names are used for the genes. The DNA ends 4 residues before the CDR3 does, and the rest of the CDR3 is filled in from the germline J gene. The chain carries TRBV13-3 and TRBJ2-3; TRBD2 is a possible D gene (6 bases). Trimming pared 5 bases from V and 0 bases from J, leaving 10 bases between. This CDR3 region has 14 residues. Germline CDR1 reads NNHDY; CDR2 reads SYVADS. The sequenced part of the CDR3 DNA is TGTGCCAGCAGAGACTGGAGGAGTGCAGAA. Its translation: CASRDWRSAE. The CDR3 as a whole reads CASRDWRSAETLYF.

Notes on this clone: The gene names given are mouse names. Read coverage stops 4 residues before the CDR3 terminus; the germline J gene supplies the remainder. The chain couples TRBV19 to TRBJ2-3, with 11 bases aligning to TRBD2. After removal of 0 bases from V and 3 bases from J, the junction contained 3 bases not matched to a gene. The length of the CDR3 is 16 residues. Germline CDR1 reads FNHDT; CDR2 reads SITEND (reference sequence). CDR3 DNA (partial): TGTGCCAGCAGTATAGCTCGGGACTGGGGGGCAGAA. Translated, it gives CASSIARDWGAE. The CDR3 in full is CASSIARDWGAETLYF.

This clone was observed a few times. The listed genes are named as in mouse. The missing CDR3 end, 4 residues past where the read stops, is filled in from the germline J gene. This chain uses TRBV17 with TRBJ2-1, with TRBD2 matching over 13 bases. J was trimmed by 0 bases and V by 5 bases; bases with no gene match: 4. The CDR3 has 17 residues. Germline CDR1 MNHDT, CDR2 YYDKIL. CDR3 region: CASSGGTGGGNYAEQFF. The CDR3 DNA, read in part, is TGTGCTAGCAGTGGAGGGACTGGGGGGGGTAACTATGCT.

This clone was picked up a small number of times. These gene names are mouse names. The read stops 4 residues short of the end of the CDR3; the missing end is completed from the germline J gene. This sequence joins TRBV5 and TRBJ2-5; 10 nucleotides line up with TRBD2. The V gene's germline CDR1 is LGHNA and CDR2 YNLKQL (reference sequence). This CDR3 is 15 amino acids long. CDR3 residues: CASSPGLGGRDTQYF. The DNA read from the CDR3 is TGTGCCAGCAGCCCTGGTCTGGGGGGGCGGGAC.

This clone has just a few counts. Gene names refer to mouse genes. From the germline J gene comes the end of the CDR3, since the read stops 4 residues before it. The gene calls are TRBV17 and TRBJ2-3, with D tentatively TRBD2 (6 bases). CDR3 size: 15 residues. Germline CDR1 MNHDT, CDR2 YYDKIL. The V end lost 6 bases, the J end lost 0 bases, and 13 bases lay between the germline ends. The CDR3 loop is CASRSWGSSAETLYF. CDR3 DNA (partial): TGTGCTAGCAGGAGTTGGGGGTCTAGTGCAGAA.

Comment on this clone: Gene names are mouse gene names. The read terminates 4 residues before the CDR3 end, so the remaining end is supplied by the germline J gene. The rearrangement joins TRBV5 to TRBJ2-2, with a possible D match to TRBD1 (6 bases). The CDR3 is 15 amino acids. Germline CDR1 LGHNA, CDR2 YNLKQL (reference sequence). The V end lost 4 bases, the J end lost 1 base, and 10 bases lay between the germline ends. The CDR3 DNA, read in part, is TGTGCCAGCAGCCCTCGGGACATAAACACCGGG. It codes for CASSPRDINTG. The complete CDR3 protein is CASSPRDINTGQLYF.